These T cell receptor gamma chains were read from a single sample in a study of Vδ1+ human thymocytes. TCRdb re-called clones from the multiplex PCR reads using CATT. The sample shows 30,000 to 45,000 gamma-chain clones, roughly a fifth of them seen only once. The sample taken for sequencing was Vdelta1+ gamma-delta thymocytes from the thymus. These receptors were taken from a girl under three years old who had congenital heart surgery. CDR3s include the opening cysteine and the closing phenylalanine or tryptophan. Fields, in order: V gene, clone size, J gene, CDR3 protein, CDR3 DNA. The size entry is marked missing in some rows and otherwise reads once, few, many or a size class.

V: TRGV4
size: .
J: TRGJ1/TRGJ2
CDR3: CATWDAGHYYNKLF
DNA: TGTGCCACCTGGGATGCGGGGCATTATTATAACAAACTCTTT

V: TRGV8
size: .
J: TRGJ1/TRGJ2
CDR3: CATWDPLPNYYKKLF
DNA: TGTGCCACCTGGGATCCCTTGCCGAATTATTATAAGAAACTCTTT

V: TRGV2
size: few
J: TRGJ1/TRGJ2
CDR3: CATWDVLNYYKKLF
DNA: TGTGCCACCTGGGACGTACTGAATTATTATAAGAAACTCTTT

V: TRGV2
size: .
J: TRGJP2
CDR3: CATWDGLLGGSDWIKTF
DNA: TGTGCCACCTGGGACGGCCTCCTAGGGGGTAGTGATTGGATCAAGACGTTT

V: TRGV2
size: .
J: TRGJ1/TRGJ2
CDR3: CATWDGSHYKKLF
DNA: TGTGCCACCTGGGACGGCTCCCATTATAAGAAACTCTTT

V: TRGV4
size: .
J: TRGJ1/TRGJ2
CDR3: CATWDGRWDYYKKLF
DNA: TGTGCCACCTGGGATGGGCGATGGGATTATTATAAGAAACTCTTT

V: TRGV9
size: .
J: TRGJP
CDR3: CALWEVPSSPGSKKIKVF
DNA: TGTGCCTTGTGGGAGGTGCCTTCCTCCCCCGGCAGCAAAAAAATCAAGGTATTT

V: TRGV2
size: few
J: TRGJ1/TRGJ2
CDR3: CATYIDKKLF
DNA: TGTGCCACCTATATAGATAAGAAACTCTTT

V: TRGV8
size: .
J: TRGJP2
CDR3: CATWDRRWSSDWIKTF
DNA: TGTGCCACCTGGGATAGGCGGTGGAGTAGTGATTGGATCAAGACGTTT

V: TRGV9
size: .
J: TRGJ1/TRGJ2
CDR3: CALPDNKKLF
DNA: TGTGCCTTGCCTGATAATAAGAAACTCTTT

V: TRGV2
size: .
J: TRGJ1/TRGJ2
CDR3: CATWDGSTARGLGKKLF
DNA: TGTGCCACCTGGGACGGGAGTACAGCCAGGGGTTTGGGTAAGAAACTCTTT

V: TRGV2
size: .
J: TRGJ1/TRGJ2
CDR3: CATWDGRGRRGKLF
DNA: TGTGCCACCTGGGACGGGCGCGGGCGAAGGGGGAAACTCTTT

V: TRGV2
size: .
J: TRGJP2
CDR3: CATWDGLNSDWIKTF
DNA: TGTGCCACCTGGGACGGGCTAAATAGTGATTGGATCAAGACGTTT

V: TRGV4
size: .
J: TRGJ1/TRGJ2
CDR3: CATWDGPGCYKKLF
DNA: TGTGCCACCTGGGATGGGCCGGGATGTTATAAGAAACTCTTT

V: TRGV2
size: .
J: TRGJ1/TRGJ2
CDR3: CATWDDLISEKLF
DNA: TGTGCCACCTGGGACGACCTTATTTCGGAGAAACTCTTT

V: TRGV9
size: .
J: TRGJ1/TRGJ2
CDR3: CALISGYKKLF
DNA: TGTGCCTTGATCTCAGGTTATAAGAAACTCTTT

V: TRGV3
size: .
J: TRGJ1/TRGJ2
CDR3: CATWDSHYKKLF
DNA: TGTGCCACCTGGGACAGCCATTATAAGAAACTCTTT

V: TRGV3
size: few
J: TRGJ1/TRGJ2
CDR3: CATWDRRGYKKLF
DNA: TGTGCCACCTGGGACAGGCGGGGATATAAGAAACTCTTT

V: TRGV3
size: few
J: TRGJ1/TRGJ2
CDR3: CATWDRERYYKKLF
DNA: TGTGCCACCTGGGACAGAGAGCGTTATTATAAGAAACTCTTT

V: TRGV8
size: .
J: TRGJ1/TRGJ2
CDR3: CATWDRLPYKKLF
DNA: TGTGCCACCTGGGATAGGCTCCCTTATAAGAAACTCTTT

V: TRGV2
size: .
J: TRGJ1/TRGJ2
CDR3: CATWDYPNNKKLF
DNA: TGTGCCACCTGGGACTATCCCAATAATAAGAAACTCTTT

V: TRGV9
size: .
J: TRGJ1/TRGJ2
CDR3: CALWEVHPIPYYKKLF
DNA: TGTGCCTTGTGGGAGGTGCACCCCATACCTTATTATAAGAAACTCTTT

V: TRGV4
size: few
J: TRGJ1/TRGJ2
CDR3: CATWDGPMVLYKKLF
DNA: TGTGCCACCTGGGACGGCCCAATGGTGCTTTATAAGAAACTCTTT

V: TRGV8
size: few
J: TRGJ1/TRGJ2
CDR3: CATWWYYKKLF
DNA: TGTGCCACCTGGTGGTATTATAAGAAACTCTTT

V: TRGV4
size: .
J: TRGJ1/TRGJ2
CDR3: CATWDVRPDCYKKLF
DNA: TGTGCCACCTGGGATGTTCGGCCTGATTGCTATAAGAAACTCTTT

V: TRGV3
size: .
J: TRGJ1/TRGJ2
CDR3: CATWDVGYKKLF
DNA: TGTGCCACCTGGGACGTAGGGTATAAGAAACTCTTT

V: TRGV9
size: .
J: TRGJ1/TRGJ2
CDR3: CALWEVRGPARSPKKLF
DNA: TGTGCCTTGTGGGAGGTGCGGGGGCCAGCCCGCTCACCTAAGAAACTCTTT

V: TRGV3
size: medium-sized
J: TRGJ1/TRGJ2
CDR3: CATWDYKKLF
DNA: TGTGCCACCTGGGACTATAAGAAACTCTTT

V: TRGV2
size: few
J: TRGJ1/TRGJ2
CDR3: CATWDGPRYYKKLF
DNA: TGTGCCACCTGGGACGGGCCGCGGTATTATAAGAAACTCTTT

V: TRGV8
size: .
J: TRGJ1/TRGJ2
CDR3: CATWDGSPNYYKKLF
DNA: TGTGCCACCTGGGACGGGAGCCCCAATTATTATAAGAAACTCTTT

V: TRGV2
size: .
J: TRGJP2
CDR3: CATWDGPGVRCSDWIKTF
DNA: TGTGCCACCTGGGACGGGCCCGGAGTGAGGTGTAGTGATTGGATCAAGACGTTT

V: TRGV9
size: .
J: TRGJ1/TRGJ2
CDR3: CALWEPRGGYKKLF
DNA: TGTGCCTTGTGGGAGCCCCGAGGGGGATATAAGAAACTCTTT

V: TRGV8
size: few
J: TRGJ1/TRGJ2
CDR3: CATWDRQKLF
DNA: TGTGCCACCTGGGATCGACAGAAACTCTTT

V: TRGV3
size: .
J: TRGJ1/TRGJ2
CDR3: CATWDRLGYYKKLF
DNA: TGTGCCACCTGGGACAGGCTTGGTTACTATAAGAAACTCTTT

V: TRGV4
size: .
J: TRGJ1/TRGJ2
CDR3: CATWDASNYYKKLF
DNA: TGTGCCACCTGGGACGCCTCGAATTATTATAAGAAACTCTTT